This T cell receptor (beta chain) was retrieved from a study of regulatory T cells in long-lasting Graves disease listed by TCRdb under 2021. Broadly, across the study: Persistent Graves' disease was defined as persistently positive TSH receptor autoantibodies together with antithyroid drug treatment for over 5 years. A total of roughly 35 samples underwent TCR sequencing: approximately 13 from persistent and roughly 20 from newly diagnosed Graves' disease patients. Patients with persistent Graves' disease were compared with patients with newly diagnosed Graves' disease using TCR sequencing and RNA sequencing of peripheral blood. Antithyroid drugs had been taken for 8.5 to 11 years on average by persistent Graves' disease patients in the clinical cohort. The study was registered as a clinical trial and conducted in China.

Study-wide conclusions, independent of this receptor: Patients with persistent disease shared more public clonotypes (fewer than 3,000) than newly diagnosed patients did (around 980). As a limitation, the authors acknowledged that the small sample size may reduce accuracy. Sequencing and analysis were limited to the TCR beta chain. Only peripheral blood was studied, because thyroid tissue, the primary lesion, was inaccessible. TRBV28, TRBJ1-2 and TRBJ2-5 were preferentially used in persistent disease, while TRBV20-1 and TRBJ2-1 were favored in newly diagnosed disease. Compared with newly diagnosed patients, persistent Graves' disease patients had lower TCR Shannon entropy and fewer highly expanded clones, which suggests clonal expansion.

From cysteine to phenylalanine, the CDR3 is 13 amino acids long. Only the CDR3 portion is preserved as DNA: 39 bases, with reading frame beginning at the first base. The germline V gene provides CDR1 MDHEN and CDR2 SYDVKM. V drops 8 bases and J drops 0 bases, leaving 11 bases in between. This clonotype was seen many times. No antigen is known for it. Base qualities are not at hand, and no much larger clone is one base apart. This specimen's time point label, interpreted: persistent/refractory GD, antithyroid drugs over 5 years with positive TRAb. For both TCR sequencing and RNA sequencing, RNA was extracted from PBMCs in TRIzol. The diagnosis of Graves' disease followed American Thyroid Association guidelines. Patients for the study were recruited at an endocrinology department in Xi'an, China. Each patient gave approximately 9.7 milliliters of peripheral blood, collected in an EDTA anticoagulant tube. Ficoll Paque Plus density gradient separation was used to isolate PBMCs, and no additional T cell sorting was done. An Agilent 2100 Bioanalyzer and agarose gel were used to check RNA quality, and a NanoDrop 2000 was used to measure RNA concentration.

Receptor amplification or capture employed multiplex PCR. The sequencer was an Illumina HiSeq 4000. CDR3 regions were amplified by Arm-PCR with iRepertoire HTBI primers to construct TCR beta libraries. Before sequencing, the PCR products went through gel purification. As for the original processing: Gene usage analysis of CDR3 amino acid clonotypes used the 55 to 65 TRBV and around 14 TRBJ segments found across samples. COPE and FqMerger were used to merge filtered high-quality paired reads into contigs. BLAST was used to align contigs to IMGT TRBV, TRBD and TRBJ reference genes, and CDR3 was defined according to IMGT. Highly expanded clones were defined as clonotypes with a frequency above 0.1%. Shannon entropy served as the measure of repertoire diversity, while the Gini coefficient captured V-J evenness. A clonotype was considered public if more than one individual shared it. TCRdb applied fastp at Q25 and MiXCR to the public reads, then kept only in-frame beta chains. Each entry is one CDR3 protein sequence, shown with its most common DNA and genes. It is TCRdb's table, rather than the study itself, that gives the V and J calls and clone size. This sample gives a few hundred thousand distinct CDR3 sequences in total; less than 25% of them show up just once. Of the sample, about a quarter is held by the ten largest clones.

The chain was built from TRBV28 and TRBJ2-7; a tentative D match to TRBD2 spans 5 bases. This receptor was obtained from a female donor with Graves disease. Specimen: peripheral blood mononuclear cells (PBMCs), collected when the disease was refractory, from a patient treated with antithyroid drugs. The DNA reads TGTGCCAGCGTAGGAGGAGACTCCTACGAGCAGTACTTC. It translates as CASVGGDSYEQYF.